This is a list of T cell receptor beta chains from one sample in a study of graft-versus-host responses after intestinal transplantation. These TCRs' antigens remain unknown. Clones were sequenced by immunoSEQ multiplex PCR, and TCRdb holds only the in-frame ones, with some missing. The table includes roughly 120,000 clones, approximately 95% detected once. The specimen was unstimulated CD8+ T cells sorted from spleen or lymph node cells, collected before intestinal transplant. The receptors originated from a human donor who received an intestinal transplant. CDR3s include the opening cysteine and the closing phenylalanine or tryptophan. A D gene is named only where the DNA matches it firmly. The listing skips clone size in some rows; elsewhere it reads once, few, many or a size class.

clone_size: NA
d_call: TRBD1
j_call: TRBJ1-2
v_call: TRBV9
cdr3_nt: TGTGCCAGCAGCGTATATGGACAGGGAGGTGTCTATGGCTACACCTTC
cdr3_aa: CASSVYGQGGVYGYTF

clone_size: NA
d_call: NA
j_call: TRBJ2-1
v_call: TRBV9
cdr3_nt: TGTGCCAGCAGCGTAGATGGGGCGGGGAACTTCTACAATGAGCAGTTCTTC
cdr3_aa: CASSVDGAGNFYNEQFF

clone_size: once
d_call: NA
j_call: TRBJ2-1
v_call: TRBV6-5
cdr3_nt: TGTGCCAGCAGTTACTCCTTCGTTCACAATGAGCAGTTCTTC
cdr3_aa: CASSYSFVHNEQFF

clone_size: NA
d_call: TRBD2
j_call: TRBJ2-4
v_call: TRBV12-5
cdr3_nt: TGTGCTAGTGGTTTGGGAAATAGCGGGAGGGCCGAAAACATTCAGTACTTC
cdr3_aa: CASGLGNSGRAENIQYF

clone_size: once
d_call: TRBD1
j_call: TRBJ2-5
v_call: TRBV7-9
cdr3_nt: TGTGCCAGCAGCACCGGACAGGAGTCCGAGGGGACCCAGTACTTC
cdr3_aa: CASSTGQESEGTQYF

clone_size: NA
d_call: NA
j_call: TRBJ2-1
v_call: TRBV14
cdr3_nt: TGTGCCAGCAGCCCGATGAGAGACGTGTCCAGCTCCTACAATGAGCAGTTCTTC
cdr3_aa: CASSPMRDVSSSYNEQFF

clone_size: NA
d_call: NA
j_call: TRBJ2-7
v_call: TRBV27
cdr3_nt: TGTGCCAGCAGTTTATCTCCAGGGAGGATGATTACCGGCGGGCACGAGCAGTACTTC
cdr3_aa: CASSLSPGRMITGGHEQYF

clone_size: NA
d_call: NA
j_call: TRBJ2-1
v_call: TRBV28
cdr3_nt: TGTGCCAGCATCGGGGGAAACTCCTACAATGAGCAGTTCTTC
cdr3_aa: CASIGGNSYNEQFF

clone_size: NA
d_call: NA
j_call: TRBJ2-2
v_call: TRBV28
cdr3_nt: TGTGCCAGCAGTTCCAGGGGGGGGTTAAGGCTGTTTTTT
cdr3_aa: CASSSRGGLRLFF

clone_size: NA
d_call: NA
j_call: TRBJ2-1
v_call: TRBV4-1
cdr3_nt: TGCGCCAGCAGCCAGGCTAGCAGAGACACATACAATGAGCAGTTCTTC
cdr3_aa: CASSQASRDTYNEQFF

clone_size: NA
d_call: NA
j_call: TRBJ2-4
v_call: TRBV21-1
cdr3_nt: TGTGCCAGCAGCAAGGTGTTGGGAGCCAAAAACATTCAGTACTTC
cdr3_aa: CASSKVLGAKNIQYF

clone_size: NA
d_call: NA
j_call: TRBJ1-4
v_call: TRBV4-1
cdr3_nt: TGCGCCAGCAGCCAATCGCATTGGGGTAATGAAAAACTGTTTTTT
cdr3_aa: CASSQSHWGNEKLFF

clone_size: NA
d_call: NA
j_call: TRBJ2-7
v_call: TRBV5-4
cdr3_nt: TGTGCCAGCAGCTCGCTAGGAGAAGTCTACGAGCAGTACTTC
cdr3_aa: CASSSLGEVYEQYF

clone_size: NA
d_call: TRBD1
j_call: TRBJ2-7
v_call: TRBV5-3
cdr3_nt: TGTGCCAGAAGCTGGGAGAGACAGGGGGCTTACTACGAGCAGTACTTC
cdr3_aa: CARSWERQGAYYEQYF

clone_size: NA
d_call: NA
j_call: TRBJ2-7
v_call: TRBV2
cdr3_nt: TGTGCCAGCAGGCTATTCCGACCCTACGAGCAGTACTTC
cdr3_aa: CASRLFRPYEQYF

clone_size: NA
d_call: TRBD2
j_call: TRBJ2-3
v_call: TRBV28
cdr3_nt: TGTGCCAGCAGTTTGGGGTCGGGAGGGTTAACAGATACGCAGTATTTT
cdr3_aa: CASSLGSGGLTDTQYF

clone_size: NA
d_call: TRBD2
j_call: TRBJ2-3
v_call: TRBV4-1
cdr3_nt: TGCGCCAGCAGCCAAGTAGGGCTAGCGGGAGTTGCAGATACGCAGTATTTT
cdr3_aa: CASSQVGLAGVADTQYF

clone_size: NA
d_call: NA
j_call: TRBJ2-7
v_call: TRBV2
cdr3_nt: TGTGCCAGCAGTGAAGCTTCAGGGTACGAGCAGTACTTC
cdr3_aa: CASSEASGYEQYF

clone_size: NA
d_call: NA
j_call: TRBJ2-7
v_call: TRBV7-3
cdr3_nt: TGTGCCAGCAGCTTAAATGGCGGAACATCCTACGAGCAGTACTTC
cdr3_aa: CASSLNGGTSYEQYF

clone_size: NA
d_call: NA
j_call: TRBJ2-7
v_call: TRBV2
cdr3_nt: TGTGCCAGCAGTGACGAACTCAGGGTCTACGAGCAGTACTTC
cdr3_aa: CASSDELRVYEQYF

clone_size: few
d_call: TRBD1
j_call: TRBJ2-6
v_call: TRBV27
cdr3_nt: TGTGCCAGCAGTTTGACAGGGGCTGGGGCCAACGTCCTGACTTTC
cdr3_aa: CASSLTGAGANVLTF

clone_size: NA
d_call: TRBD1
j_call: TRBJ1-3
v_call: TRBV7-6
cdr3_nt: TGTGCCAGCACAGACAGGGCCGTCACTGGAAACACCATATATTTT
cdr3_aa: CASTDRAVTGNTIYF

clone_size: NA
d_call: TRBD1
j_call: TRBJ2-7
v_call: TRBV6-1
cdr3_nt: TGTGCCAGCCCGCGCGGGACAGGTCCCCCCTACGAGCAGTACTTC
cdr3_aa: CASPRGTGPPYEQYF

clone_size: NA
d_call: TRBD2
j_call: TRBJ2-7
v_call: TRBV28
cdr3_nt: TGTGCCAGCAGCCCGGGACTAGCGGAGACCTCCTACGAGCAGTACTTC
cdr3_aa: CASSPGLAETSYEQYF

clone_size: NA
d_call: TRBD2
j_call: TRBJ2-3
v_call: TRBV7-3
cdr3_nt: TGTGCCAGCAGCTTTTCTAGCGGGAGTGGAGATACGCAGTATTTT
cdr3_aa: CASSFSSGSGDTQYF

clone_size: NA
d_call: NA
j_call: TRBJ1-1
v_call: TRBV29-1
cdr3_nt: TGCAGCGTTGAATATGGGACCCGAGGGGCTGAAGCTTTCTTT
cdr3_aa: CSVEYGTRGAEAFF

clone_size: NA
d_call: NA
j_call: TRBJ1-1
v_call: TRBV19
cdr3_nt: TGTGCCAGTAGTATAGGAAAGAACACTGAAGCTTTCTTT
cdr3_aa: CASSIGKNTEAFF

clone_size: NA
d_call: NA
j_call: TRBJ2-1
v_call: TRBV10-3
cdr3_nt: TGTGCCATCAGTGATTGGGGGGACCGACTCTACAATGAGCAGTTCTTC
cdr3_aa: CAISDWGDRLYNEQFF

clone_size: NA
d_call: NA
j_call: TRBJ2-3
v_call: TRBV5-6
cdr3_nt: TGTGCCAGCAGCTTGTCTTACGTAGATACGCAGTATTTT
cdr3_aa: CASSLSYVDTQYF

clone_size: NA
d_call: TRBD2
j_call: TRBJ2-5
v_call: TRBV4-1
cdr3_nt: TGCGCCAGCAGCCAATATTCCCGACTAGCGGGAGGAGGAGAGACCCAGTACTTC
cdr3_aa: CASSQYSRLAGGGETQYF

clone_size: once
d_call: NA
j_call: TRBJ1-1
v_call: TRBV6-9
cdr3_nt: TGTGCCAGCAGCCCCCAACACGGTCTTGAAGCTTTCTTT
cdr3_aa: CASSPQHGLEAFF

clone_size: NA
d_call: NA
j_call: TRBJ2-2
v_call: TRBV11-2
cdr3_nt: TGTGCCAGCAGCTCCCAGGGGAACACCGGGGAGCTGTTTTTT
cdr3_aa: CASSSQGNTGELFF

clone_size: few
d_call: TRBD1
j_call: TRBJ1-5
v_call: TRBV6-5
cdr3_nt: TGTGCCAGCGCGACAGGGGAGAATCAGCCCCAGCATTTT
cdr3_aa: CASATGENQPQHF

clone_size: NA
d_call: TRBD1
j_call: TRBJ1-5
v_call: TRBV7-8
cdr3_nt: TGTGCCAGCAGCTTGGGACAGCAAAGGGGTCAGCCCCAGCATTTT
cdr3_aa: CASSLGQQRGQPQHF

clone_size: NA
d_call: TRBD2
j_call: TRBJ2-1
v_call: TRBV4-3
cdr3_nt: TGCGCCAGCAGCCAAGGGAGGACTAGCGGGCCCAGTGAGCAGTTCTTC
cdr3_aa: CASSQGRTSGPSEQFF

clone_size: NA
d_call: TRBD1
j_call: TRBJ1-5
v_call: TRBV28
cdr3_nt: TGTGCCAGCAGTTTACTTATGCAGGGGGCGGGGCAGCCCCAGCATTTT
cdr3_aa: CASSLLMQGAGQPQHF

clone_size: NA
d_call: TRBD1
j_call: TRBJ1-4
v_call: TRBV7-9
cdr3_nt: TGTGCCAGCAGCTTCCCTACACAGGGGGTAATGACTAATGAAAAACTGTTTTTT
cdr3_aa: CASSFPTQGVMTNEKLFF

clone_size: NA
d_call: NA
j_call: TRBJ2-7
v_call: TRBV19
cdr3_nt: TGTGCCAGTAGTTCGGGACACGCGGTACACGAGCAGTACTTC
cdr3_aa: CASSSGHAVHEQYF

clone_size: NA
d_call: TRBD1
j_call: TRBJ1-5
v_call: TRBV15
cdr3_nt: TGTGCCACCAGTAGAGAAGACAGGGGAAATCAGCCCCAGCATTTT
cdr3_aa: CATSREDRGNQPQHF

clone_size: NA
d_call: NA
j_call: TRBJ1-5
v_call: TRBV28
cdr3_nt: TGTGCCAGCAGTAAGAGGTTTTGGCAGGAGGAAAGCAATCAGCCCCAGCATTTT
cdr3_aa: CASSKRFWQEESNQPQHF

clone_size: NA
d_call: NA
j_call: TRBJ2-7
v_call: TRBV9
cdr3_nt: TGTGCCAGCAGCGCCCTAGGGGGGCGCGAGCAGTACTTC
cdr3_aa: CASSALGGREQYF

clone_size: NA
d_call: NA
j_call: TRBJ2-1
v_call: TRBV4-1
cdr3_nt: TGCGCCAGCAGCCAACCACCTCGACAGGCTTACAATGAGCAGTTCTTC
cdr3_aa: CASSQPPRQAYNEQFF

clone_size: NA
d_call: TRBD1
j_call: TRBJ1-2
v_call: TRBV11-2
cdr3_nt: TGTGCCAGCAAACTACAGGGGGCGCCCGGCTACACCTTC
cdr3_aa: CASKLQGAPGYTF

clone_size: NA
d_call: TRBD2
j_call: TRBJ2-1
v_call: TRBV6-1
cdr3_nt: TGTGCCAGCAGTGATTTCGGGACTAGCAATGAGCAGTTCTTC
cdr3_aa: CASSDFGTSNEQFF

clone_size: NA
d_call: NA
j_call: TRBJ2-7
v_call: TRBV15
cdr3_nt: TGTGCCACCAGCAGAGAACGAGGGGGGGCCTACGAGCAGTACTTC
cdr3_aa: CATSRERGGAYEQYF

clone_size: NA
d_call: NA
j_call: TRBJ1-4
v_call: TRBV7-9
cdr3_nt: TGTGCCAGCAGCCCGTCAGGGGCCGAGGAAAATGAAAAACTGTTTTTT
cdr3_aa: CASSPSGAEENEKLFF

clone_size: few
d_call: TRBD1
j_call: TRBJ2-7
v_call: TRBV5-6
cdr3_nt: TGTGCCAGCAGCATTGGACAGGGCAGCGAGCAGTACTTC
cdr3_aa: CASSIGQGSEQYF

clone_size: NA
d_call: NA
j_call: TRBJ2-1
v_call: TRBV9
cdr3_nt: TGTGCCAGCAGCCCCGGGAGTTACAATGAGCAGTTCTTC
cdr3_aa: CASSPGSYNEQFF

clone_size: NA
d_call: NA
j_call: TRBJ2-1
v_call: TRBV28
cdr3_nt: TGTGCCACCGGGAGAAAGTACAATGAGCAGTTCTTC
cdr3_aa: CATGRKYNEQFF

clone_size: NA
d_call: NA
j_call: TRBJ2-3
v_call: TRBV7-3
cdr3_nt: TGTGCCAGCAGCTTAGGGTCGGGGGCGGCCACAGATACGCAGTATTTT
cdr3_aa: CASSLGSGAATDTQYF

clone_size: NA
d_call: NA
j_call: TRBJ2-5
v_call: TRBV28
cdr3_nt: TGTGCCAGCAGTTTAGTCACTGCGGGCACTGAAGAGACCCAGTACTTC
cdr3_aa: CASSLVTAGTEETQYF

clone_size: NA
d_call: NA
j_call: TRBJ2-1
v_call: TRBV27
cdr3_nt: TGTGCCAGCACCTTGGGGGCGAGCTCCTACAATGAGCAGTTCTTC
cdr3_aa: CASTLGASSYNEQFF

clone_size: NA
d_call: TRBD2
j_call: TRBJ2-3
v_call: TRBV27
cdr3_nt: TGTGCCAGCAGCGCCCTGGGGACTAGCGGCACAGATACGCAGTATTTT
cdr3_aa: CASSALGTSGTDTQYF

clone_size: NA
d_call: TRBD2
j_call: TRBJ2-7
v_call: TRBV13
cdr3_nt: TGTGCCAGCAGCTCAAAAGGGACTAGCGGGAGGCCCTACGAGCAGTACTTC
cdr3_aa: CASSSKGTSGRPYEQYF

clone_size: NA
d_call: NA
j_call: TRBJ2-7
v_call: TRBV7-8
cdr3_nt: TGTGCCAGCAGCTTAGTCGCCAGGGTTTTACCCTACGAGCAGTACTTC
cdr3_aa: CASSLVARVLPYEQYF

clone_size: NA
d_call: NA
j_call: TRBJ2-7
v_call: TRBV7-6
cdr3_nt: TGTGCCAGCAGCTTAGGACAGGAGGAGTACTTC
cdr3_aa: CASSLGQEEYF

clone_size: NA
d_call: NA
j_call: TRBJ1-2
v_call: TRBV4-1
cdr3_nt: TGCGCCAGCAGCCAAGAGGGCTTTCCTAACTATGGCTACACCTTC
cdr3_aa: CASSQEGFPNYGYTF